The 24 T cell receptor beta chains reported below all come from one sample, sequenced in a study of CD8 T cells in ankylosing spondylitis. TCRdb analysed the 5' RACE reads with MiXCR anew, one entry per CDR3 protein. The repertoire consists of about 250,000 distinct CDR3 sequences, with 7.5% to 9.5% occurring once and the leading ten covering 4% to 5%. The sequenced material came from blood, either unsorted or a sorted T cell fraction (not recorded which). These receptors were taken from a female donor with ankylosing spondylitis or in good health (not recorded which).

This clonotype showed up many times. This chain links TRBV4-3 with TRBJ1-1, with D possibly TRBD1 on 5 matching bases. Germline V gives CDR1 LGHNA, CDR2 YSLEER. This CDR3 comprises 14 residues. Deletions cut 4 bases from V and 8 bases from J, with 17 bases between. The CDR3 reads CASSPAVGQGEAFF. CDR3 bases: TGCGCCAGCAGCCCAGCTGTTGGGCAGGGAGAAGCTTTCTTT.

This clonotype was counted ten times or more. This chain connects TRBV12-3 or TRBV12-4 to TRBJ2-7; 8 bases match TRBD1. Unmatched junction bases numbered 3, after V lost 2 bases and J lost 3 bases. The CDR3 loop spans 14 amino acids. The CDR3 nucleotides read TGTGCCAGCAGTTTATGGGACAGGTACTACGAGCAGTACTTC. This sequence encodes CASSLWDRYYEQYF.

This clonotype was observed at least ten times. The rearrangement links TRBV7-2 to TRBJ2-7; D not certain. Germline loops: CDR1 SGHTA, CDR2 FQGNSA. V lost 3 bases, J lost 4 bases, and 19 bases lay in between. The length of the CDR3 is 16 residues. As DNA, the CDR3 is TGTGCCAGCAGCTTCCATGGAGTCGGGCGGTTGTACGAGCAGTACTTC. This gives the protein CASSFHGVGRLYEQYF.

For this clonotype: A much larger clone differs from this one at a single base, so this may be a read error. V and J are TRBV11-1 and TRBJ2-3; 13 bases map to TRBD2. The CDR3 covers 18 residues. CDR1 is SGHAT, CDR2 FQDESV, per germline (reference sequence). J lost 4 bases, V lost 4 bases, and 11 bases had no gene match. The CDR3 spells CASSSFGLAGVPSDTQYF. The CDR3 region has the DNA TGTGCCAGCAGCTCGTTCGGACTAGCGGGAGTACCATCAGATACGCAGTATTTT.

This clonotype was recorded many times. The chain uses TRBV6-1 and TRBJ2-7, with TRBD1 as a possible D gene (5 bases). Germline lookup yields CDR1 MNHNS and CDR2 SASEGT. CDR3 size: 14 residues. The ends were cut back, 6 bases at V and 0 bases at J, with 12 bases in the middle. CDR3 region: CASSVRTRSYEQYF. CDR3 nucleotides: TGTGCCAGCAGCGTCCGGACACGCTCCTACGAGCAGTACTTC.

Ten or more counts support this clonotype. V usage is TRBV5-1 and J usage is TRBJ2-1; 8 bases agree with TRBD2. The CDR3 has 14 residues. Germline V gene sequence: CDR1 SGHRS, CDR2 YFSETQ. The V segment lost 4 bases and the J segment 3 bases; nucleotides outside the gene matches: 3. Here the CDR3 reads CASSGGGSYNEQFF. The CDR3, as DNA: TGCGCCAGCAGCGGCGGGGGGAGCTACAATGAGCAGTTCTTC.

V and J are TRBV15 and TRBJ2-4; D may be TRBD1 or TRBD2 (5 bases each). The CDR3 sequence is 8 residues long. In germline, CDR1 is LNHNV, CDR2 YYDKDF (reference sequence). CDR3 in amino acids: CRLLGEYF. In DNA form, the CDR3 reads TGTAGACTCTTGGGGGAGTACTTC.

This clonotype was picked up many times. This chain connects TRBV29-1 to TRBJ2-3; D remains unclear. Germline V CDR1 and CDR2: SQVTM, ANQGSEA. V lost 2 bases to trimming and J lost 2 bases, with 14 bases between them. This CDR3 has 15 residues. The CDR3 loop is CSVESPAGVTDTQYF. The CDR3 nucleotides read TGCAGCGTTGAAAGCCCAGCTGGGGTCACAGATACGCAGTATTTT.

This clonotype was picked up a small number of times. The J gene is TRBJ1-2, the V gene TRBV12-3 or TRBV12-4; a possible D gene is TRBD1 (5 bases). V lost 5 bases, J lost 8 bases, and 21 bases lay in between. The CDR3 runs to 15 residues. In DNA form, the CDR3 reads TGTGCCAGCAGTCCAAACCAGGGACGGAGCTTCGGCTACACCTTC. Translated, it gives CASSPNQGRSFGYTF.

The chain links TRBV11-2 to TRBJ2-7, with 11 bases aligning to TRBD2. Germline CDR1 and CDR2: SGHAT and FQNNGV. V lost 1 base and J lost 2; bases outside the gene matches: 4. The CDR3 is made up of 16 amino acids. In DNA, the CDR3 is TGTGCCAGCAGCTTAGGAGCGACTAGCGGGGCCTACGAGCAGTACTTC. This gives the protein CASSLGATSGAYEQYF.

This clonotype appeared many times. The chain has TRBV5-5 and TRBJ1-4, with D unclear. Germline CDR1 reads SGHKS; CDR2 reads YYEKEE (reference sequence). Trimming shortened V by 1 base and J by 7 bases, and 20 bases separated the two germline ends. The CDR3 loop spans 17 amino acids. CDR3 protein: CASSLYGWPSGGEKLFF. For the CDR3, the DNA is TGTGCCAGCAGCTTGTACGGGTGGCCCAGCGGAGGTGAAAAACTGTTTTTT. Full variable domain (remainder filled in from reference TRBV5-5 and TRBJ1-4): DAGVTQSPTHLIKTRGQQVTLRCSPISGHKSVSWYQQVLGQGPQFIFQYYEKEERGRGNFPDRFSARQFPNYSSELNVNALLLGDSALYLCASSLYGWPSGGEKLFFGSGTQLSVL.

This clonotype was observed many times. The rearrangement joins TRBV10-3 to TRBJ1-1; TRBD1 might be the D (6 bases). Germline V gene sequence: CDR1 ENHRY, CDR2 SYGVKD. The ends were cut back, 10 bases at V and 4 bases at J, with 16 bases in the middle. The CDR3 extends over 13 amino acids. The CDR3 region is CATLQQGPTEAFF. The CDR3 DNA is TGTGCCACCCTCCAACAGGGCCCCACTGAAGCTTTCTTT.

This clonotype was counted at least ten times. J is TRBJ2-6 and V is TRBV6-1; D remains unclear. Per the germline V gene, CDR1 is MNHNS and CDR2 is SASEGT. V dropped 6 bases and J dropped 1 base, with 10 bases sitting between them. The CDR3 is made up of 15 amino acids. CDR3 protein: CASSTDSSGANVLTF. The CDR3, as DNA: TGTGCCAGCAGCACCGACTCTTCTGGGGCCAACGTCCTGACTTTC.

This clonotype was observed many times. J is TRBJ2-1 and V is TRBV5-5; D possibly corresponds to TRBD2 (5 bases). The V gene's germline CDR1 is SGHKS and CDR2 YYEKEE (reference sequence). This CDR3 region has 17 residues. V shed 0 bases and J shed 7 bases, with 20 bases lying between them. CDR3 loop: CASSLEGGRGNGNEQFF. CDR3 DNA sequence: TGTGCCAGCAGCTTGGAGGGTGGAAGAGGGAACGGGAATGAGCAGTTCTTC.

At least ten counts were recorded for this clonotype. The chain links TRBV12-3 or TRBV12-4 to TRBJ2-1; D remains ambiguous. The CDR3 runs to 11 residues. V was shortened by 6 bases and J by 7 bases, with 7 bases between the two germline ends. CDR3 sequence (DNA): TGTGCCAGCAGCTCCGGAAATGAGCAGTTCTTC. The encoded protein is CASSSGNEQFF.

Many counts were recorded for this clonotype. The chain employs TRBV12-3 or TRBV12-4 and TRBJ1-2, with D uncertain. Trimming shortened V by 5 bases and J by 0 bases, and 7 bases separated the two germline ends. This CDR3 comprises 13 residues. CDR3 nucleotides: TGTGCCAGCAGTCATGGCGCTAACTATGGCTACACCTTC. Encoded protein: CASSHGANYGYTF.

This clonotype came up many times. The chain couples TRBV20-1 to TRBJ2-5; 8 bases align to TRBD2. Unmatched junction bases numbered 4, after V lost 6 bases and J lost 4 bases. This CDR3 is built from 12 residues. Germline values: CDR1 DFQATT, CDR2 SNEGSKA (reference sequence). Written as DNA, the CDR3 is TGCAGTGCCCTGGGACTAGGAGAGACCCAGTACTTC. This sequence encodes CSALGLGETQYF.

This clonotype was seen many times. One end of the junction does not line up with germline, which may come from a read error. The J gene is TRBJ2-3, the V gene TRBV7-6; 11 bases line up with TRBD2. The germline V gene encodes CDR1 SGHVS and CDR2 FNYEAQ. The CDR3 has 14 amino acids. The CDR3 region is CASSLAGGSDTQYF. CDR3 bases: TGTGCCAGCAGCCTAGCGGGAGGATCCGATACGCAGTATTTT. Full variable domain (rest looked up from reference TRBV7-6 and TRBJ2-3): GAGVSQSPRYKVTKRGQDVALRCDPISGHVSLYWYRQALGQGPEFLTYFNYEAQQDKSGLPNDRFSAERPEGSISTLTIQRTEQRDSAMYRCASSLAGGSDTQYFGPGTRLTVL.

With regard to this clonotype: A read error may explain this, as a much larger clone is one base away. CDR3: CASSLMRVNNGELFF. Written as DNA, the CDR3 is TGCGCCAGCAGCTTGATGAGGGTGAACAACGGGGAGCTGTTTTTT. The chain joins TRBV5-1 to TRBJ2-2; a weak D match, TRBD2 (5 bases). Per germline, CDR1 SGHRS and CDR2 YFSETQ. The CDR3 totals 15 residues.

This clonotype came up many times. This rearrangement joins TRBV6-1 to TRBJ2-7; TRBD1 aligns across 9 bases. The CDR3 is 16 amino acids. The trim removed 7 bases at V and 0 bases at J, leaving 10 bases unmatched. Germline V gives CDR1 MNHNS, CDR2 SASEGT. The CDR3, as DNA: TGTGCCAGCACCCGTATAGGGACAGGGAGCTCCTACGAGCAGTACTTC. Encoded protein: CASTRIGTGSSYEQYF.

This clonotype was counted at least ten times. The V call is TRBV20-1, the J call TRBJ1-2; TRBD1 is a possible D gene (6 bases). Germline V gene sequence: CDR1 DFQATT, CDR2 SNEGSKA (reference sequence). V was pared by 3 bases and J by 7 bases, with 15 bases between. This CDR3 contains 13 residues. The CDR3 protein is CSASPPQGSGYTF. CDR3 sequence (DNA): TGCAGTGCTAGCCCTCCTCAGGGGAGTGGCTACACCTTC.

This clonotype was counted ten times or more. The V call is TRBV12-3 or TRBV12-4, the J call TRBJ2-3, with 11 nucleotides matching TRBD2. The CDR3 has 15 residues. The V gene end was trimmed by 4 bases and the J gene end by 4 bases; junction bases not matched to a gene: 4. CDR3 sequence (DNA): TGTGCCAGCAGTTCACTAGCGGGAGAGTCAGATACGCAGTATTTT. Translation: CASSSLAGESDTQYF.

About this clonotype itself: One base away lies a much larger clone, so this may be a sequencing read error. The chain combines TRBV25-1 with TRBJ2-3; D call uncertain. In germline, CDR1 is MGHDK, CDR2 SYGVNS. This CDR3 is 14 amino acids long. CDR3 coding DNA: TGTGTCAGCAGTATCCGGACGGGCACAGATACGCAGTATTTT. As protein: CVSSIRTGTDTQYF.

In this sample, this clonotype turned up a few times. The chain joins TRBV7-2 to TRBJ2-5, with 7 nucleotides matching TRBD2. In germline, CDR1 is SGHTA, CDR2 FQGNSA. This CDR3 comprises 17 residues. V lost 8 bases to trimming and J lost 3 bases; unmatched junction nucleotides: 18. CDR3 region: CASGIAGRASPKETQYF. In DNA, the CDR3 is TGTGCCAGCGGGATTGCAGGGAGGGCGTCGCCAAAAGAGACCCAGTACTTC.